These T cell receptor beta chains were read from a single sample in a study of identical twins. TCRdb redid the calling of the 5' RACE reads with MiXCR, one entry per CDR3 protein. The table has around 480,000 distinct CDR3 sequences, more than 13% seen once; the top ten hold about 1%. The data also belong to a second study, concerning yellow fever vaccine responses in identical twins.

Sequences were obtained from CD4+ T cells sorted from blood. The source of these receptors is a woman under 30 in good health. Both conserved end residues are part of each CDR3. D genes are given only for firm matches. Size is omitted from some rows. Given values are once, few, many or a class for expanded clones.

d_call j_call clone_size cdr3_length v_call cdr3_aa cdr3_nt
TRBD2 TRBJ2-5 NA 15 TRBV2 CASSDGSGGQETQYF TGTGCCAGCAGTGACGGCAGCGGGGGGCAAGAGACCCAGTACTTC
TRBD1 TRBJ2-7 NA 13 TRBV6-1 CASSQGTGSGQYF TGTGCCAGCAGCCAAGGGACAGGGTCGGGGCAGTACTTC
NA TRBJ2-5 few 11 TRBV20-1 CSASKSETQYF TGCAGTGCTAGTAAGAGCGAGACCCAGTACTTC
TRBD1 TRBJ1-1 NA 15 TRBV7-2 CASSYRTGWDTEAFF TGTGCCAGCAGCTACAGGACAGGGTGGGACACTGAAGCTTTCTTT
NA TRBJ2-7 few 15 TRBV5-1 CASSLGMRGGYEQYF TGCGCCAGCAGCTTGGGGATGCGGGGAGGATACGAGCAGTACTTC
NA TRBJ1-1 few 13 TRBV6-6 CASSQPENTEAFF TGTGCCAGCAGCCAACCCGAGAACACTGAAGCTTTCTTT
TRBD2 TRBJ2-5 many 16 TRBV10-3 CAISEGGGGAQETQYF TGTGCCATCAGTGAAGGTGGCGGGGGGGCCCAAGAGACCCAGTACTTC
TRBD2 TRBJ2-5 few 15 TRBV24-1 CATSDASGGIKTQYF TGTGCCACCAGTGATGCTAGCGGGGGGATAAAGACCCAGTACTTC
NA TRBJ2-2 NA 14 TRBV20-1 CSARGPRGIGELFF TGCAGTGCTAGAGGGCCCCGTGGGATCGGGGAGCTGTTTTTT
NA TRBJ2-2 few 15 TRBV4-3 CASREDYPNTGELFF TGCGCCAGCAGGGAGGACTACCCGAACACCGGGGAGCTGTTTTTT
TRBD2 TRBJ2-1 NA 16 TRBV20-1 CSASRVETSGARKQFF TGCAGTGCTAGCCGAGTCGAGACTAGCGGGGCCAGGAAGCAGTTCTTC
NA TRBJ2-2 NA 15 TRBV6-1 CASKNRGINTGELFF TGTGCCAGCAAAAACAGAGGGATAAACACCGGGGAGCTGTTTTTT
NA TRBJ2-1 NA 15 TRBV7-8 CASSLLQGPYNEQFF TGTGCCAGCAGCTTACTACAGGGACCCTACAATGAGCAGTTCTTC
TRBD2 TRBJ2-2 few 17 TRBV24-1 CATSDPSGRANTGELFF TGTGCCACCAGTGATCCTAGCGGGAGGGCGAACACCGGGGAGCTGTTTTTT
NA TRBJ2-3 many 16 TRBV24-1 CATSDSRLDGTDTQYF TGTGCCACCAGTGACTCCCGACTAGATGGCACAGATACGCAGTATTTT
NA TRBJ1-5 NA 15 TRBV7-2 CASSLAGPEGQPQHF TGTGCCAGCAGCTTAGCGGGACCAGAGGGGCAGCCCCAGCATTTT
TRBD1 TRBJ2-4 NA 15 TRBV27 CASSSLTTGGNIQYF TGTGCCAGCAGTTCCCTCACAACAGGGGGTAACATTCAGTACTTC
TRBD2 TRBJ2-1 many 16 TRBV10-3 CAISESLVGGREVQFF TGTGCCATCAGTGAGTCGCTGGTCGGCGGGAGAGAGGTGCAGTTCTTC
TRBD1 TRBJ2-1 few 14 TRBV27 CASRKDRVHNEQFF TGTGCCAGCAGAAAGGACAGGGTGCACAATGAGCAGTTCTTC
TRBD2 TRBJ2-2 NA 17 TRBV5-1 CASSYFKLAPNTGELFF TGCGCCAGCAGCTACTTTAAACTAGCGCCGAACACCGGGGAGCTGTTTTTT
TRBD2 TRBJ2-5 few 14 TRBV20-1 CSARKIGGEETQYF TGCAGTGCTAGGAAGATCGGGGGGGAAGAGACCCAGTACTTC
NA TRBJ2-5 NA 11 TRBV30 CAWSSRETQYF TGTGCCTGGAGTTCCCGTGAGACCCAGTACTTC
NA TRBJ2-7 NA 12 TRBV6-5 CASSYSPYEQYF TGTGCCAGCAGTTACTCTCCCTACGAGCAGTACTTC
NA TRBJ1-2 few 14 TRBV6-2/TRBV6-3 CASTRLGKGYGYTF TGTGCCAGCACCAGACTCGGAAAGGGCTATGGCTACACCTTC
NA TRBJ2-3 NA 17 TRBV20-1 CSAAPSDPQFSADTQYF TGCAGTGCCGCCCCTAGTGATCCTCAGTTCAGCGCAGATACGCAGTATTTT
NA TRBJ2-3 NA 16 TRBV20-1 CSAKRISGGSTDTQYF TGCAGTGCTAAGCGTATAAGCGGAGGTAGCACAGATACGCAGTATTTT
TRBD2 TRBJ2-1 few 16 TRBV7-8 CASSVGAGGPQDRPFF TGTGCCAGCAGCGTAGGAGCGGGAGGGCCTCAGGATCGACCGTTCTTC
NA TRBJ2-3 few 16 TRBV4-1 CASSQDRGAGTDTQYF TGCGCCAGCAGCCAAGATCGGGGCGCGGGCACAGATACGCAGTATTTT
TRBD1 TRBJ2-2 many 16 TRBV12-3/TRBV12-4 CASSTSDRVGTGELFF TGTGCCAGCAGTACATCGGACAGGGTGGGCACCGGGGAGCTGTTTTTT
NA TRBJ1-1 NA 13 TRBV7-3 CASSSWDVLEAFF TGTGCCAGCAGCTCCTGGGACGTTCTTGAAGCTTTCTTT
TRBD2 TRBJ2-7 few 15 TRBV5-1 CASSDPGLADYEQYF TGCGCCAGCAGCGACCCGGGACTAGCGGACTACGAGCAGTACTTC
NA TRBJ2-7 many 11 TRBV12-3/TRBV12-4 CASSLAGEQYF TGTGCCAGCAGTTTAGCGGGGGAGCAGTACTTC
NA TRBJ2-1 NA 13 TRBV7-7 CASSLLLAHEQFF TGTGCTAGCAGCTTATTACTAGCCCATGAGCAGTTCTTC
NA TRBJ1-6 NA 16 TRBV7-2 CASSPRGPAYNSPLHF TGTGCCAGCAGCCCACGCGGGCCGGCTTATAATTCACCCCTCCACTTT
NA TRBJ2-1 NA 15 TRBV28 CASSLWRGNDNEQFF TGTGCCAGCAGTTTATGGCGGGGAAACGACAATGAGCAGTTCTTC
NA TRBJ2-7 NA 13 TRBV12-3/TRBV12-4 CASSLEDGLGQYF TGTGCCAGCAGTTTAGAGGACGGACTGGGGCAGTACTTC
NA TRBJ2-7 NA 10 TRBV6-6 CASSLDEQYF TGTGCCAGCAGTCTCGACGAGCAGTACTTC
TRBD2 TRBJ2-1 few 17 TRBV9 CASSASGGSGGAREQFF TGTGCCAGCAGCGCCTCTGGGGGGAGCGGGGGGGCGCGGGAGCAGTTCTTC
NA TRBJ2-2 many 15 TRBV27 CATRTGMTNTGELFF TGTGCCACCAGGACCGGAATGACGAACACCGGGGAGCTGTTTTTT
TRBD2 TRBJ2-7 many 16 TRBV6-5 CASSYSRLAGANEQYF TGTGCCAGCAGTTACTCCCGACTAGCGGGAGCTAACGAGCAGTACTTC
TRBD2 TRBJ2-3 many 15 TRBV4-2 CASSPGTSGSDTQYF TGTGCCAGCAGCCCCGGGACTAGCGGATCAGATACGCAGTATTTT